This T cell receptor beta chain was captured by sequencing in a study of PD-L1 blockade in urothelial cancer (dated by TCRdb to the late 2010s). About the investigation overall: All patients started therapy around 2014 and received atezolizumab 1,200 mg intravenously every 3 weeks. Patients had an ECOG performance status of 0 or 1 and had received between 0 and 3 prior chemotherapy regimens. Blood samples gave a median of 141,255 T cells and 88,000 or so unique TCRs, with a median clonality of approximately 0.08. Pretreatment tumor samples, along with matched peripheral blood serially collected before and after atezolizumab treatment, were subjected to TCR sequencing. Durable clinical benefit was achieved by nine patients but not by the remaining 20. An exploratory multi-omic analysis was conducted of the somatic, immune and clinical correlates of response to PD-L1 blockade with atezolizumab in urothelial cancer. Twenty-nine patients had pretreatment blood TCR-seq, about 25 had at least one posttreatment blood collection, and about 25 had tumor TCR-seq. About 90% of the roughly 30 patients were males with bladder-origin urothelial cancer, and about 65% of the roughly 30 reported a prior smoking history. Progression-free survival longer than 6 months counted as durable clinical benefit, and TCR features were additionally tested against both progression-free and overall survival. Blood samples were analyzed at 3 weeks after treatment start (second dose) and at 6 weeks after treatment start. In the same patients, pretreatment tumors underwent whole exome sequencing and RNA sequencing in addition to TCR sequencing. Beyond this particular receptor, the publication reports: Because the sample size was small (n ≈ 27) and many exploratory analyses were performed, the results are intended to be hypothesis-generating. Improved progression-free and overall survival was found to be associated with pretreatment peripheral blood TCR clonality below the median. Patients with durable benefit showed greater expansion of tumor-associated TCR clones in peripheral blood 3 weeks after starting treatment (n = 22, p = 0.022).

As for this clone: Its antigen is unknown. Base qualities were left out, and no much larger clone turns up one base away.

The germline V gene yields KGHSH for CDR1 and LQKENI for CDR2. Including cysteine and phenylalanine, the CDR3 has 15 amino acids. Only the CDR3 region is kept as DNA, spanning 45 bases read in frame from base 1. The germline V and J ends show losses of 0 bases and 13 bases respectively, and no gene match explains 13 bases of the junction. Each PCR received spiked-in synthetic TCR analog templates so that absolute template abundance could be estimated from read counts. The immunoSEQ assay used bias-controlled V and J gene primers to amplify TCRbeta CDR3 regions from genomic DNA. Rearranged TCRbeta segments were sequenced at approximately 20X coverage. The original pipeline was this. Sequencing errors were corrected by clustering and CDR3s were annotated against IMGT to assign V, D and J genes. Downstream analyses used only productive TCRbeta rearrangements, leaving out any out-of-frame or stop-codon sequences. To compute clonality, Shannon entropy was normalized by the log of the number of unique productive sequences and then subtracted from one. Clones differing between time points or between blood and tumor were identified using Fisher's exact test with Benjamini-Hochberg correction, with an adjusted p below 0.01 applied as the threshold. Sourced from immuneACCESS, this table was stored by TCRdb with only in-frame sequences that have V and J called. A share of the clones is absent; for the studies checked, an unresolved V gene accounts for under half, and the remainder has no known explanation. D and trimming come from the DNA, and the V and J calls and clone size come from that table. The sample contains about 130,000 clones, roughly 84% of them found a single time. The ten most abundant clones make up under 3.5% of the sample.

The time point label, as the study defines it: pretreatment peripheral blood. A cohort of 30 or so patients with locally advanced or metastatic urothelial carcinoma, treated at Memorial Sloan Kettering on a trial protocol, was included. Peripheral blood mononuclear cells were collected pretreatment and during treatment, with between 1 and 8 total time points obtained per patient. The Qiagen DNeasy Blood extraction kit was used to purify genomic DNA from total PBMCs and from tumor samples. PBMCs were collected pretreatment and during treatment and were isolated and stored as previously described. The sequence came from a man aged 50 to 60 with urothelial cancer. The chain couples TRBV18 to TRBJ2-5, with 8 bases in between that match TRBD1. The material sequenced was PBMCs, taken around atezolizumab (anti-PD-L1) treatment. In nucleotide form, the sequence is TGTGCCAGCTCACCACCGGCGCAGGGGGCTTTGTATCGGTACTTC. This is translated as CASSPPAQGALYRYF.